This T cell receptor beta chain was obtained from a study of shared clonotypes between healthy human individuals. The wider study: Contributing individuals were a couple of females and a few males aged 18 to 49.

The study ran the assay at deep level. As originally analysed: Filtering differed for immunoSEQ, which gave only junction sequences without quality scores. Sequenced by immunoSEQ multiplex PCR; TCRdb stores in-frame clones only, minus some. V and J calls and clone size are as listed in that table; D and trimming were resolved from the DNA. The sample lists about 2.1 million clones, around 93% occurring once. CD45RO-negative CD8 cells positively selected for CCR7 made up the naive population, which excluded terminally differentiated effector memory CD45RA+ cells. V was clipped by 4 bases and J by 0 bases, with 5 bases between them. The length of the CDR3 is 13 residues. Germline V gene data show CDR1 as SGDLS and CDR2 as YYNGEE. A note on this clone: Additional DNA sequences in this sample encode the identical CDR3.

The J gene is TRBJ1-3, the V gene TRBV9, with D hard to call. The source is a man younger than 35 in good health. Some clones in this sample may be carry-over from other donors' samples. Sequenced: naive CD8+ T cells from PBMCs. CDR3 in amino acids: CASSTGSGNTIYF. In nucleotides, the CDR3 is TGTGCCAGCAGCACGGGCTCTGGAAACACCATATATTTT.